The clone carrying this T cell receptor (beta chain) showed up just a few times. Its matching antigen is unknown. The data stem from a study of T-cell memory formation after mild COVID-19. 5'RACE primed at constant segments yielded TCR alpha and TCR beta cDNA libraries bearing sample barcodes and UMIs. From the 5' RACE reads, TCRdb called clonotypes with MiXCR, one entry per CDR3 protein. The sample yields about 290,000 distinct CDR3 sequences, about 15% seen once. The V and J ends lost 8 bases and 1 base respectively, with 8 bases between them. The CDR3 spans 13 residues. Germline CDR1 reads MNHEY; CDR2 reads SVGAGI. Findings of the study overall: CD4+ clones that contracted lay mainly in CM and EM; CD8+ ones lay in EMRA.

The chain links TRBV6-5 to TRBJ2-2; D unclear. This TCR was recovered from a man younger than 35 who had mild COVID-19 (a few samples of this study predate the infection). Cell type and time point are not known. The sample was PBMCs or a T cell subset sorted from them (not recorded which). The DNA of the CDR3 is TGTGCCAGCGGACGTCAGAACACCGGGGAGCTGTTTTTT. It is translated as CASGRQNTGELFF.